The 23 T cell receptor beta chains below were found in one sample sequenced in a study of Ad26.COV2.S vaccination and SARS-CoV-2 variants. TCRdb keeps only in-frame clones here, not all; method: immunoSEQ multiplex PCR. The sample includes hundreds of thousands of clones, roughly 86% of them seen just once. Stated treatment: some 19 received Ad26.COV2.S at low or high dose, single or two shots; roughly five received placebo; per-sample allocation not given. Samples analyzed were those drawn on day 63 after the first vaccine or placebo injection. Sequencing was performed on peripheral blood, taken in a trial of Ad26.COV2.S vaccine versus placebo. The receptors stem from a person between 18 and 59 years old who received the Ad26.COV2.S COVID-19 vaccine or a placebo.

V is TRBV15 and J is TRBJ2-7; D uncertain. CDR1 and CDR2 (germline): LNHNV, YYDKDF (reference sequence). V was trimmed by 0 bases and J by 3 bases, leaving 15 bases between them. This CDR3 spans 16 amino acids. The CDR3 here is CATSRDLAEYYYEQYF. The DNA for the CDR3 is TGTGCCACCAGCAGAGATCTGGCAGAATATTACTACGAGCAGTACTTC. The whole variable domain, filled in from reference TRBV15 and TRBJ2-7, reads DAMVIQNPRYQVTQFGKPVTLSCSQTLNHNVMYWYQQKSSQAPKLLFHYYDKDFNNEADTPDNFQSRRPNTSFCFLDIRSPGLGDTAMYLCATSRDLAEYYYEQYFGPGTRLTVT.

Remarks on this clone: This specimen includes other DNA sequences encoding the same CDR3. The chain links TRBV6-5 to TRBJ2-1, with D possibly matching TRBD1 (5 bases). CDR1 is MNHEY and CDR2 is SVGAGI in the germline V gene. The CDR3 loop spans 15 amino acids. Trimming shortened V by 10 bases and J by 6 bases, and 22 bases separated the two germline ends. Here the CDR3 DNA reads TGTGCCACTCGGCCCCTAACGGCAGGGCTCAATGAGCAGTTCTTC. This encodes CATRPLTAGLNEQFF.

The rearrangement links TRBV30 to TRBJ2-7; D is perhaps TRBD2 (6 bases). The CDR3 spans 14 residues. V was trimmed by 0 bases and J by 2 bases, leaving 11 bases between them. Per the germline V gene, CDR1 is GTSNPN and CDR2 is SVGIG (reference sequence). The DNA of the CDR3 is TGTGCCTGGAGTGTCTTTCGGGGGACCTACGAGCAGTACTTC. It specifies CAWSVFRGTYEQYF.

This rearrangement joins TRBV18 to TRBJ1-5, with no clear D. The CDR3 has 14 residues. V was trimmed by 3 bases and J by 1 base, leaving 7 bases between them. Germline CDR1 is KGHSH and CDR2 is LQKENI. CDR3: CASSPGESNQPQHF. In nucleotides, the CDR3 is TGTGCCAGCTCACCGGGAGAGAGCAATCAGCCCCAGCATTTT.

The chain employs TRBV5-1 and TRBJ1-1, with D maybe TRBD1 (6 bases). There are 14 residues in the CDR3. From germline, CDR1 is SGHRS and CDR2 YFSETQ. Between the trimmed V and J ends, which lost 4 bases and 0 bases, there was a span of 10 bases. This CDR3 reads CASSNQGMNTEAFF. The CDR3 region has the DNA TGCGCCAGCAGCAATCAGGGGATGAACACTGAAGCTTTCTTT.

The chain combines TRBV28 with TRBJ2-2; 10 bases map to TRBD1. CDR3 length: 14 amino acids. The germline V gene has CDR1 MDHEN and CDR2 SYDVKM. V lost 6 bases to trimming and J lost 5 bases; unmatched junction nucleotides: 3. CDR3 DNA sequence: TGTGCCAGCAGGACAGGGGGCGCGACCGGGGAGCTGTTTTTT. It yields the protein CASRTGGATGELFF.

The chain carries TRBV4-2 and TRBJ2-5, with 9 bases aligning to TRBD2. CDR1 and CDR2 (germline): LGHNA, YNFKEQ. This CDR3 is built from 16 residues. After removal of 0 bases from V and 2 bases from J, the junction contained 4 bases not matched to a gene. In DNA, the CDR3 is TGTGCCAGCAGCCAAGAACAGGCGGGGGGGCAAGAGACCCAGTACTTC. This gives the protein CASSQEQAGGQETQYF.

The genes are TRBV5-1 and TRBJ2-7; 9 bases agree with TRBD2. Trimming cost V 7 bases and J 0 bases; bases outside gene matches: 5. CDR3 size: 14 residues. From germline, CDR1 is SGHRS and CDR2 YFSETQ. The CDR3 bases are TGCGCCAGCCGACTAGCGGCCGTCTCCTACGAGCAGTACTTC. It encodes CASRLAAVSYEQYF.

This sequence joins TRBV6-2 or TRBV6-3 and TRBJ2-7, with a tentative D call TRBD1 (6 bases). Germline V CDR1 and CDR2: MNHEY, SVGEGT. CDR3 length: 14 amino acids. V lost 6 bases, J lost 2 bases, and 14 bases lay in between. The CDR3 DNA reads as TGTGCCAGCAGCCCCGGGACACCAACCTACGAGCAGTACTTC. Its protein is CASSPGTPTYEQYF.

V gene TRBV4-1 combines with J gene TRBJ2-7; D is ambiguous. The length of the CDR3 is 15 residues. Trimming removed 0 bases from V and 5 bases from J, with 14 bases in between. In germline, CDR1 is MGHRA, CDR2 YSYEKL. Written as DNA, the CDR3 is TGCGCCAGCAGCCAAGATCCCAGGCCTGGAGACGAGCAGTACTTC. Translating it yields CASSQDPRPGDEQYF.

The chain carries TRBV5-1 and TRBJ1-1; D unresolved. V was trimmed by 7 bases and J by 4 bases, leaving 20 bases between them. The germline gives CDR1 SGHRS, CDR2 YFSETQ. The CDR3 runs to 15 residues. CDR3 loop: CASRLRPQALTEAFF. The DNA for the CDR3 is TGCGCCAGCCGACTGCGTCCGCAGGCCCTCACTGAAGCTTTCTTT.

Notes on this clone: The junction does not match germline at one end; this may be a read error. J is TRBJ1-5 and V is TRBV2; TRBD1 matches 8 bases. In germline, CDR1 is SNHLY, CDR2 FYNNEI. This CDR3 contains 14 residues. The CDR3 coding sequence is TGTGCCAGCAATGAAGGACAGGGAAGTCAGCCCCAGCATTTT. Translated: CASNEGQGSQPQHF.

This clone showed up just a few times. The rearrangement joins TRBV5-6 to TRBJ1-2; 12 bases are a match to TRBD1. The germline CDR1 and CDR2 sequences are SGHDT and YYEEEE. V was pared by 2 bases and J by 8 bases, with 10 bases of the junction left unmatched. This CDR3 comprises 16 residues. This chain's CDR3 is CASSFPPGTGGRGYTF. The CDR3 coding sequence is TGTGCCAGCAGCTTCCCTCCGGGGACAGGGGGCAGAGGCTACACCTTC.

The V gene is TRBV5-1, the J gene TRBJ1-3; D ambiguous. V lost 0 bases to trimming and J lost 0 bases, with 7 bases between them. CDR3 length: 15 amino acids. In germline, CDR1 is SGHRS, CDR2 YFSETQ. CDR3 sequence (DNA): TGCGCCAGCAGCTTGGCACATCGCTCTGGAAACACCATATATTTT. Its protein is CASSLAHRSGNTIYF. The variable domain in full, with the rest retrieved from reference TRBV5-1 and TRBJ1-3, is KAGVTQTPRYLIKTRGQQVTLSCSPISGHRSVSWYQQTPGQGLQFLFEYFSETQRNKGNFPGRFSGRQFSNSRSEMNVSTLELGDSALYLCASSLAHRSGNTIYFGEGSWLTVV.

The CDR3 loop reads CASTSGGSYEQYF. CDR3 coding DNA: TGTGCCAGTACTAGCGGGGGCTCCTACGAGCAGTACTTC. The rearrangement uses TRBV10-3 and TRBJ2-7, with 11 bases identical to TRBD2. Per the germline V gene, CDR1 is ENHRY and CDR2 is SYGVKD. This CDR3 has 13 residues. With 10 bases clipped from V and 0 bases from J, the junction kept 2 bases outside the gene matches.

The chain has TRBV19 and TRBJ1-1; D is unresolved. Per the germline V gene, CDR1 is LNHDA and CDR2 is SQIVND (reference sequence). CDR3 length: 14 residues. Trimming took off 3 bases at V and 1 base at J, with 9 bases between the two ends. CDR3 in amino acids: CASSIQLGNTEAFF. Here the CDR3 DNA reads TGTGCCAGTAGTATTCAGCTGGGGAACACTGAAGCTTTCTTT.

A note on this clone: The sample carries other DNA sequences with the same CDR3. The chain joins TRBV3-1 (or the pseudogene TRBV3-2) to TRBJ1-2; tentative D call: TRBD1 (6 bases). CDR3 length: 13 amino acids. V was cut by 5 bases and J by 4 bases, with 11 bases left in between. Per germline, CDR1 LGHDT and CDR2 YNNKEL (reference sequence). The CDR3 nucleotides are TGTGCCAGCAGCTCAGGGGAAGGCTATGGCTACACCTTC. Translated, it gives CASSSGEGYGYTF.

The CDR3 spells CASSLRTGVKGNTIYF. DNA of the CDR3: TGTGCCAGCAGTTTACGCACGGGAGTAAAGGGAAACACCATATATTTT. The chain is built from TRBV27 and TRBJ1-3; unclear D gene. Germline V lookup: CDR1 MNHEY, CDR2 SMNVEV (reference sequence). Between the trimmed V and J ends, which lost 2 bases and 4 bases, there was a span of 15 bases. The CDR3 is 16 amino acids.

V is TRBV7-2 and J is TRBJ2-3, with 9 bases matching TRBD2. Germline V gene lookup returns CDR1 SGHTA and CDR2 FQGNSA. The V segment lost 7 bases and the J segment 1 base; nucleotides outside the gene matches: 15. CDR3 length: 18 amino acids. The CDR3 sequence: CASKEGGGAGPGTDTQYF. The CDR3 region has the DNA TGTGCCAGCAAGGAAGGCGGGGGGGCCGGACCGGGCACAGATACGCAGTATTTT. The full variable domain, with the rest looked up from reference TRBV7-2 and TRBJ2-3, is GAGVSQSPSNKVTEKGKDVELRCDPISGHTALYWYRQSLGQGLEFLIYFQGNSAPDKSGLPSDRFSAERTGGSVSTLTIQRTQQEDSAVYLCASKEGGGAGPGTDTQYFGPGTRLTVL.

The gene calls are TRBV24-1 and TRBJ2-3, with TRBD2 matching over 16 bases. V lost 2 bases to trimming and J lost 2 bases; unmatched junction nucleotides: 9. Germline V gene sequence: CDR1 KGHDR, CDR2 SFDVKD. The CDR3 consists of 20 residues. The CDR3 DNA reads TGTGCCACCAGTGATTCGGGACTAGCGGGAGGGCCCTCGAACACAGATACGCAGTATTTT. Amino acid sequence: CATSDSGLAGGPSNTDTQYF.

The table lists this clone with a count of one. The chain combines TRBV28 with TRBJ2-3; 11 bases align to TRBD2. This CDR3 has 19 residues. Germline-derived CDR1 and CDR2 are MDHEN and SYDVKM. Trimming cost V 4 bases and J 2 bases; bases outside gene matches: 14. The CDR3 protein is CASSSLAGGYMVDTDTQYF. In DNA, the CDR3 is TGTGCCAGCAGTTCCCTAGCGGGAGGCTATATGGTCGACACAGATACGCAGTATTTT.

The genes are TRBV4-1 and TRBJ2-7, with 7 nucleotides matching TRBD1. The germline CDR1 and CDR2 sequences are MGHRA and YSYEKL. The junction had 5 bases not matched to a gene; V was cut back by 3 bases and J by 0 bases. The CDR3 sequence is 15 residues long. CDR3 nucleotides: TGCGCCAGCAGCCACCGGGACAGTAGCTCCTACGAGCAGTACTTC. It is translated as CASSHRDSSSYEQYF.

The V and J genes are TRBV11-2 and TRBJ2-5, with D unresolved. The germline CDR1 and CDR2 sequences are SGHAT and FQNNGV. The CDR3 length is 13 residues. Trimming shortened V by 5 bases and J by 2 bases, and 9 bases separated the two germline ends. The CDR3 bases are TGTGCCAGCAGCCCAGGACCTCAAGAGACCCAGTACTTC. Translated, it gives CASSPGPQETQYF.